The 32 T cell receptor beta chains below all came from one sample that was sequenced in a study of blood T cell repertoires in COVID-19. Profiling relied on immunoSEQ multiplex PCR, and the TCRdb table lists in-frame clones only, not all of them. The sample yields some 130,000 clones, about 78% seen once. Sequencing was performed on peripheral blood. These receptors came from a man aged 55 to 70 who had recovered from COVID-19.

The rearrangement links TRBV6-2 or TRBV6-3 to TRBJ2-2; 7 bases are a match to TRBD2. Germline V CDR1 and CDR2: MNHEY, SVGEGT. The ends lost 0 bases at V and 2 bases at J; junction bases unmatched: 3. The CDR3 extends over 16 amino acids. CDR3 bases: TGTGCCAGCAGTTACTCTGGACTAGGAAACACCGGGGAGCTGTTTTTT. Protein sequence: CASSYSGLGNTGELFF.

Here the CDR3 DNA reads TGTGCCAGCAGCTTAATGAGACAGCCATCCTATGGCTACACCTTC. It is translated as CASSLMRQPSYGYTF. V is TRBV11-2 and J is TRBJ1-2, with D possibly matching TRBD1 (5 bases). This CDR3 comprises 15 residues. Per germline, CDR1 SGHAT and CDR2 FQNNGV. Trimming removed 2 bases from V and 4 bases from J, with 14 bases in between. The full variable domain, in which reference TRBV11-2 and TRBJ1-2 provide the parts outside the CDR3, is EAGVAQSPRYKIIEKRQSVAFWCNPISGHATLYWYQQILGQGPKLLIQFQNNGVVDDSQLPKDRFSAERLKGVDSTLKIQPAKLEDSAVYLCASSLMRQPSYGYTFGSGTRLTVV.

The chain is built from TRBV28 and TRBJ2-7; TRBD1 aligns across 8 bases. V was clipped by 2 bases and J by 0 bases; unmatched bases: 9. The CDR3 is 17 amino acids. Germline V CDR1 and CDR2: MDHEN, SYDVKM. In DNA, the CDR3 is TGTGCCAGCAGTTTAACCCAGGGGGCGACGGGCTCCTACGAGCAGTACTTC. Amino acids: CASSLTQGATGSYEQYF.

The rearrangement joins TRBV10-3 to TRBJ1-1, with 7 bases fitting TRBD1. V trimming: 11 bases; J trimming: 0 bases; junction bases outside the gene matches: 6. Germline V gene lookup returns CDR1 ENHRY and CDR2 SYGVKD. The CDR3 spans 13 residues. CDR3 DNA: TGTGCCGTTTCTACAGGGGTGAACACTGAAGCTTTCTTT. Residues: CAVSTGVNTEAFF.

This clone has a count of ten or more. CDR3 nucleotides: TGTGCCAGCAGTTACCCGGCAAGCGGGCGCAATCAGCCCCAGCATTTT. Translation: CASSYPASGRNQPQHF. The rearrangement uses TRBV6-6 and TRBJ1-5; no firm D call. V was cut by 2 bases and J by 2 bases, with 13 bases left in between. This CDR3 region has 16 residues. Germline V gene data show CDR1 as MNHNY and CDR2 as SVGAGI (reference sequence).

The gene calls are TRBV10-3 and TRBJ2-3, with TRBD1 identical over 8 bases. This CDR3 contains 14 residues. The V and J ends lost 6 bases and 4 bases, in that order; junction bases with no gene match: 6. Germline V lookup: CDR1 ENHRY, CDR2 SYGVKD. CDR3 in DNA: TGTGCCATCAGAGCCGGGACAGGAGCAGATACGCAGTATTTT. This translates into CAIRAGTGADTQYF.

The chain carries TRBV15 and TRBJ2-7; no clear D gene. The CDR3 covers 15 residues. CDR1 and CDR2 from the germline V gene are LNHNV and YYDKDF (reference sequence). The V end lost 4 bases, the J end lost 3 bases, and 16 bases lay between the germline ends. DNA for the CDR3: TGTGCCACCAGCAAAGAAGATACGACAAGCTACGAGCAGTACTTC. Translated, it gives CATSKEDTTSYEQYF.

The chain is built from TRBV7-2 and TRBJ2-2; 12 bases match TRBD2. The J segment lost 5 bases and the V segment lost 2 bases, leaving 3 bases of the junction unmatched. In germline, CDR1 is SGHTA, CDR2 FQGNSA. The length of the CDR3 is 16 residues. CDR3: CASSLQGTSGTGELFF. The CDR3 DNA is TGTGCCAGCAGCTTACAGGGGACTAGCGGGACCGGGGAGCTGTTTTTT.

Remarks on this clone: Mismatch with germline at one junction end may stem from a read error. The chain carries TRBV3-1 (or the pseudogene TRBV3-2) and TRBJ2-1, with 9 bases aligning to TRBD2. Germline values: CDR1 LGHDT, CDR2 YNNKEL (reference sequence). The CDR3 has 13 amino acids. The CDR3 DNA reads as TGTGCCAGCAGCCAAGATGGCCTAGCGGGAAGGGTCTTC. Protein sequence: CASSQDGLAGRVF.

This clone turned up a few times. Germline is not matched at one junction end, which may reflect a read error. The CDR3: CASSPLLDSDGYTF. As DNA, the CDR3 is TGTGCTAGCAGCCCTTTGCTGGACAGTGACGGCTACACCTTC. This chain uses TRBV7-7 with TRBJ1-2, with a weak D call TRBD1 (6 bases). Germline loops: CDR1 SSHAT, CDR2 FNYEAQ (reference sequence). The CDR3 runs to 14 residues. Based on the CDR3 plus reference TRBV7-7 and TRBJ1-2, the full variable domain is GAGVSQSPRYKVTKRGQDVTLRCDPISSHATLYWYQQALGQGPEFLTYFNYEAQPDKSGLPSDRFSAERPEGSISTLTIQRTEQRDSAMYRCASSPLLDSDGYTFGSGTRLTVV.

The V and J genes are TRBV30 and TRBJ2-2; the D gene is possibly TRBD2 (5 bases). V was pared by 0 bases and J by 1 base, with 6 bases between. Germline assignment: CDR1 GTSNPN and CDR2 SVGIG (reference sequence). This CDR3 comprises 14 residues. DNA for the CDR3: TGTGCCTGGAGTGTCGGGGTGAACACCGGGGAGCTGTTTTTT. Protein sequence: CAWSVGVNTGELFF. The complete variable domain, with remaining parts taken from reference TRBV30 and TRBJ2-2, reads SQTIHQWPATLVQPVGSPLSLECTVEGTSNPNLYWYRQAAGRGLQLLFYSVGIGQISSEVPQNLSASRPQDRQFILSSKKLLLSDSGFYLCAWSVGVNTGELFFGEGSRLTVL.

The gene calls are TRBV7-2 and TRBJ2-1; tentative D call: TRBD1 (6 bases). This CDR3 is built from 19 residues. Deletions cut 8 bases from V and 4 bases from J, with 30 bases between. Germline V CDR1 and CDR2: SGHTA, FQGNSA. CDR3 sequence reads: CASGGPGHSSSGWYNEQFF. The CDR3, as DNA: TGTGCCAGCGGGGGACCGGGACACTCCAGTTCGGGGTGGTACAATGAGCAGTTCTTC.

The chain has TRBV7-2 and TRBJ1-4, with unresolved D. The germline gives CDR1 SGHTA, CDR2 FQGNSA. V lost 5 bases and J lost 8, with 15 bases in between. CDR3 length: 14 amino acids. The DNA of the CDR3 is TGTGCCAGCAGCGCGACACATTCGGGGGAAAAACTGTTTTTT. This sequence encodes CASSATHSGEKLFF. Together with reference TRBV7-2 and TRBJ1-4, the CDR3 gives the full variable domain: GAGVSQSPSNKVTEKGKDVELRCDPISGHTALYWYRQSLGQGLEFLIYFQGNSAPDKSGLPSDRFSAERTGGSVSTLTIQRTQQEDSAVYLCASSATHSGEKLFFGSGTQLSVL.

This chain joins TRBV4-3 and TRBJ2-2, with TRBD1 matching 11 bases. The length of the CDR3 is 15 residues. The junction had 6 bases not matched to a gene; V was cut back by 7 bases and J by 5 bases. The germline CDR1 and CDR2 sequences are LGHNA and YSLEER. CDR3 residues: CASKPGQGETGELFF. The CDR3 bases are TGCGCCAGCAAACCGGGACAGGGGGAGACCGGGGAGCTGTTTTTT.

The chain joins TRBV7-2 to TRBJ2-3, with TRBD2 matching over 7 bases. The CDR3 contains 15 residues. After removal of 3 bases from V and 7 bases from J, the junction contained 10 bases not matched to a gene. Germline V gene lookup returns CDR1 SGHTA and CDR2 FQGNSA. The CDR3 DNA follows: TGTGCCAGCAGCTTCCGGCGGGAGAGGTGGAATACGCAGTATTTT. Translating gives CASSFRRERWNTQYF.

V usage is TRBV7-9 and J usage is TRBJ1-1; 10 nucleotides match TRBD1. Germline V gene lookup returns CDR1 SEHNR and CDR2 FQNEAQ (reference sequence). The junction had 4 bases not matched to a gene; V was cut back by 5 bases and J by 4 bases. CDR3 length: 14 residues. The CDR3 loop reads CASSDRGPITEAFF. CDR3 in DNA: TGTGCCAGCAGCGACAGGGGGCCAATCACTGAAGCTTTCTTT.

The rearrangement uses TRBV19 and TRBJ2-2; perhaps TRBD1 as D (5 bases). The CDR3 runs 14 residues. With 0 bases removed from V and 4 bases from J, the gap between germline ends came to 6 bases. CDR1 and CDR2 (germline): LNHDA, SQIVND (reference sequence). CDR3 sequence (DNA): TGTGCCAGTAGTATAGACAGGGCCACCGGGGAGCTGTTTTTT. This encodes CASSIDRATGELFF.

The chain links TRBV7-2 to TRBJ1-1; possibly TRBD1 for D (5 bases). V shed 5 bases and J shed 0 bases, with 7 bases lying between them. Germline loops: CDR1 SGHTA, CDR2 FQGNSA. The CDR3 is 13 residues long. DNA of the CDR3: TGTGCCAGCAGCGAGACAGTGAACACTGAAGCTTTCTTT. Translating it yields CASSETVNTEAFF.

The chain uses TRBV28 and TRBJ1-3; 7 nucleotides agree with TRBD1. Germline loops: CDR1 MDHEN, CDR2 SYDVKM. There are 15 residues in the CDR3. Trimming at V came to 0 bases and at J to 2 bases, leaving 1 base not matched to a gene. For the CDR3, the DNA is TGTGCCAGCAGTTTATGGGACAGGCCTGGAAACACCATATATTTT. As protein: CASSLWDRPGNTIYF.

The V call is TRBV24-1, the J call TRBJ2-3; 14 nucleotides agree with TRBD2. This CDR3 has 18 amino acids. The V gene end was trimmed by 4 bases and the J gene end by 5 bases; junction bases not matched to a gene: 10. The germline V gene has CDR1 KGHDR and CDR2 SFDVKD. CDR3 in amino acids: CATSDSRTSGGPGDTQYF. The DNA of the CDR3 is TGTGCCACCAGTGACTCTCGGACTAGCGGGGGGCCAGGAGATACGCAGTATTTT.

The DNA of the CDR3 is TGTGCCAGCAGTGCCCCGAGGACGGGAAACTATGGCTACACCTTC. It specifies CASSAPRTGNYGYTF. J is TRBJ1-2 and V is TRBV6-2 or TRBV6-3, with D unclear. The V end lost 5 bases, the J end lost 2 bases, and 15 bases lay between the germline ends. The CDR3 contains 15 residues. The germline V gene encodes CDR1 MNHEY and CDR2 SVGEGT.

The rearrangement links TRBV9 to TRBJ1-1; D perhaps matches TRBD1 (5 bases). This CDR3 contains 14 residues. The germline V gene has CDR1 SGDLS and CDR2 YYNGEE. V dropped 3 bases and J dropped 1 base, with 10 bases sitting between them. The DNA for the CDR3 is TGTGCCAGCAGCGCACAGGTTTCGAACACTGAAGCTTTCTTT. Protein sequence: CASSAQVSNTEAFF.

The chain combines TRBV14 with TRBJ1-2; D call uncertain. Germline-derived CDR1 and CDR2 are SGHDN and FVKESK. The CDR3 runs 14 residues. V was clipped by 2 bases and J by 2 bases, with 9 bases between them. The CDR3 bases are TGTGCCAGCAGCCAAAGCAACCCGAACTATGGCTACACCTTC. Protein product: CASSQSNPNYGYTF.

CDR3 protein: CASRVLQGGTEAFF. The DNA for the CDR3 is TGTGCCAGCAGGGTTTTACAGGGGGGCACTGAAGCTTTCTTT. This chain connects TRBV2 to TRBJ1-1, with 8 bases lining up with TRBD1. Germline loops: CDR1 SNHLY, CDR2 FYNNEI. The CDR3 runs 14 residues. Trimming removed 6 bases from V and 4 bases from J; junction bases left unmatched: 7.

This chain uses TRBV4-2 with TRBJ2-6; D is ambiguous. The V end lost 1 base, the J end lost 2 bases, and 9 bases lay between the germline ends. CDR1 LGHNA and CDR2 YNFKEQ come from the germline V gene. This CDR3 contains 16 residues. As DNA, the CDR3 is TGTGCCAGCAGCCAAGGTGCACAAACTGGGGCCAACGTCCTGACTTTC. Protein: CASSQGAQTGANVLTF.

The chain joins TRBV27 to TRBJ1-5; possibly TRBD1 for D (6 bases). The V gene's germline CDR1 is MNHEY and CDR2 SMNVEV (reference sequence). V shed 4 bases and J shed 4 bases, with 20 bases lying between them. This CDR3 contains 17 residues. The CDR3 region is CASSSADSRTTNQPQHF. In nucleotides, the CDR3 is TGTGCCAGCAGTTCGGCGGACAGTAGGACCACTAATCAGCCCCAGCATTTT.

The genes are TRBV9 and TRBJ2-2; 7 bases match TRBD1. Germline V lookup: CDR1 SGDLS, CDR2 YYNGEE. This CDR3 comprises 16 residues. Trimming at V came to 4 bases and at J to 2 bases, leaving 8 bases not matched to a gene. The CDR3 coding sequence is TGTGCCAGCAGCCCACGAGGGACAGTTAACACCGGGGAGCTGTTTTTT. Translating it yields CASSPRGTVNTGELFF.

This rearrangement joins TRBV15 to TRBJ2-1; the D is unclear. The V end lost 0 bases, the J end lost 12 bases, and 12 bases lay between the germline ends. The CDR3 extends over 13 amino acids. CDR1 and CDR2 from the germline V gene are LNHNV and YYDKDF (reference sequence). The CDR3 protein is CATSREYQAGQFF. DNA of the CDR3: TGTGCCACCAGCAGAGAGTACCAGGCTGGGCAGTTCTTC.

The chain has TRBV7-2 and TRBJ2-7, with 11 bases fitting TRBD2. The CDR3 spans 15 residues. The germline CDR1 and CDR2 sequences are SGHTA and FQGNSA. The V segment lost 4 bases and the J segment 3 bases; nucleotides outside the gene matches: 5. The CDR3 is CASSSGLAGNYEQYF. The CDR3, as DNA: TGTGCCAGCAGCTCCGGACTAGCGGGTAACTACGAGCAGTACTTC.

This clone was seen a few times. The chain carries TRBV7-9 and TRBJ2-1; D remains unclear. V lost 5 bases and J 9 bases, leaving 14 bases between the germline ends. This CDR3 is 13 amino acids long. Germline lookup yields CDR1 SEHNR and CDR2 FQNEAQ (reference sequence). The CDR3 loop is CASSPITRGEQFF. The CDR3 bases are TGTGCCAGCAGCCCTATTACCCGAGGTGAGCAGTTCTTC.

The rearrangement links TRBV30 to TRBJ2-5, with D perhaps TRBD1 (5 bases). CDR1 is GTSNPN, CDR2 SVGIG, per germline (reference sequence). The CDR3 has 12 residues. With 3 bases removed from V and 0 bases from J, the gap between germline ends came to 5 bases. The CDR3 nucleotides read TGTGCCTGGAGGACAGACCAAGAGACCCAGTACTTC. It translates to CAWRTDQETQYF. The entire variable domain, with the rest obtained from reference TRBV30 and TRBJ2-5, is as follows: SQTIHQWPATLVQPVGSPLSLECTVEGTSNPNLYWYRQAAGRGLQLLFYSVGIGQISSEVPQNLSASRPQDRQFILSSKKLLLSDSGFYLCAWRTDQETQYFGPGTRLLVL.

A few counts support this clone. The chain is built from TRBV6-5 and TRBJ1-3; unclear D gene. Deletions cut 7 bases from V and 0 bases from J, with 7 bases between. Germline CDR1 MNHEY, CDR2 SVGAGI. The CDR3 runs to 13 residues. The CDR3 sequence: CASKRSSGNTIYF. The CDR3 nucleotides are TGTGCCAGCAAGCGGAGCTCTGGAAACACCATATATTTT.